Listed here are 29 T cell receptor beta chains from one sample, sequenced in a study of blood T cell repertoires in COVID-19. Using immunoSEQ multiplex PCR, the repertoire was profiled, and TCRdb retains in-frame clones only, with some absent. Of roughly 150,000 clones listed, over 85% are singletons. Material: peripheral blood. The origin of the receptors is an older woman with COVID-19, enrolled during active disease.

The genes are TRBV3-1 (or the pseudogene TRBV3-2) and TRBJ2-7; possible D gene TRBD1, 5 bases. This CDR3 comprises 14 residues. Germline V gene lookup returns CDR1 LGHDT and CDR2 YNNKEL (reference sequence). V was pared by 4 bases and J by 3 bases, with 13 bases between. Here the CDR3 reads CASSRLGAGYEQYF. The CDR3 bases are TGTGCCAGCAGCCGGTTAGGGGCAGGCTACGAGCAGTACTTC.

The chain is built from TRBV28 and TRBJ2-7; D is possibly TRBD1 (6 bases). The CDR3 has 15 residues. V was shortened by 5 bases and J by 0 bases, with 14 bases between the two germline ends. CDR1 is MDHEN, CDR2 SYDVKM, per germline. CDR3 loop: CASSPTGTPSYEQYF. CDR3 sequence (DNA): TGTGCCAGCAGTCCTACAGGGACCCCCTCCTACGAGCAGTACTTC.

The gene calls are TRBV9 and TRBJ2-3; 9 positions agree with TRBD1. Trimming at V came to 4 bases and at J to 2 bases, leaving 5 bases not matched to a gene. CDR1 and CDR2 (germline): SGDLS, YYNGEE. The CDR3 is 15 amino acids. CDR3 sequence reads: CASSKGQGNTDTQYF. The CDR3 region has the DNA TGTGCCAGCAGCAAGGGACAGGGTAACACAGATACGCAGTATTTT.

The gene calls are TRBV10-2 and TRBJ2-1; 7 bases match TRBD2. This CDR3 has 15 residues. Per the germline V gene, CDR1 is WSHSY and CDR2 is SAAADI. Trimming took 7 bases from V and 1 from J; bases not matched to a gene: 7. The CDR3 region is CASTGGGLSYNEQFF. The CDR3 coding sequence is TGCGCCAGCACTGGCGGGGGTCTTTCCTACAATGAGCAGTTCTTC.

This clone occurred once. In DNA, the CDR3 is TGTGCCAGCAGCCAAGATCTTGCAGGATACTACGAGCAGTACTTC. Protein product: CASSQDLAGYYEQYF. The chain joins TRBV14 to TRBJ2-7, with D unclear. Germline CDR1 reads SGHDN; CDR2 reads FVKESK. The length of the CDR3 is 15 residues. V shed 0 bases and J shed 3 bases, with 12 bases lying between them. Together with reference TRBV14 and TRBJ2-7, the CDR3 gives the full variable domain: EAGVTQFPSHSVIEKGQTVTLRCDPISGHDNLYWYRRVMGKEIKFLLHFVKESKQDESGMPNNRFLAERTGGTYSTLKVQPAELEDSGVYFCASSQDLAGYYEQYFGPGTRLTVT.

J is TRBJ2-5 and V is TRBV3-1 (or the pseudogene TRBV3-2), with a weak D call TRBD1 (5 bases). The CDR3 loop spans 16 amino acids. Between the trimmed V and J ends, which lost 0 bases and 4 bases, there was a span of 15 bases. The germline CDR1 and CDR2 sequences are LGHDT and YNNKEL (reference sequence). Written as DNA, the CDR3 is TGTGCCAGCAGCCAAGAGCTAACCTCAAGGGGAGAGACCCAGTACTTC. Protein: CASSQELTSRGETQYF.

This clone was recorded once. This sequence joins TRBV7-9 and TRBJ2-7; D is unresolved. Germline V CDR1 and CDR2: SEHNR, FQNEAQ (reference sequence). The CDR3 contains 13 residues. The germline V and J ends were trimmed by 5 bases and 9 bases, with 17 bases remaining between them. As DNA, the CDR3 is TGTGCCAGCAGCCCCCCTCTACGCCGTACGCAGTACTTC. Protein: CASSPPLRRTQYF.

The V and J genes are TRBV10-3 and TRBJ1-2; D gene ambiguous. Between the trimmed V and J ends, which lost 6 bases and 3 bases, there was a span of 14 bases. This CDR3 has 14 amino acids. Germline CDR1 reads ENHRY; CDR2 reads SYGVKD. CDR3 DNA sequence: TGTGCCATCAGGTTAGCGGACGGAGACTATGGCTACACCTTC. It yields the protein CAIRLADGDYGYTF.

V usage is TRBV19 and J usage is TRBJ2-2; 10 bases match TRBD2. The germline V gene encodes CDR1 LNHDA and CDR2 SQIVND (reference sequence). The CDR3 has 17 amino acids. After removal of 5 bases from V and 3 bases from J, the junction contained 9 bases not matched to a gene. CDR3 bases: TGTGCCAGTAGTTTCCACAGCGGGGGGGCGTACACCGGGGAGCTGTTTTTT. Amino acid sequence: CASSFHSGGAYTGELFF.

Notes on this clone: The same CDR3 can be traced to other DNA sequences in this sample. J is TRBJ1-1 and V is TRBV7-3; D unresolved. The CDR3 contains 13 residues. Trimming left V 1 base short and J 2 bases short, with 5 bases between. CDR1 and CDR2 (germline): SGHTA, FQGTGA. This CDR3 is CASSLSRNTEAFF. The CDR3 DNA reads TGTGCCAGCAGCTTAAGTAGAAACACTGAAGCTTTCTTT.

The V gene is TRBV27, the J gene TRBJ1-2; no firm D call. The CDR3 has 13 amino acids. The V gene's germline CDR1 is MNHEY and CDR2 SMNVEV (reference sequence). V was pared by 3 bases and J by 6 bases, with 11 bases between. The DNA for the CDR3 is TGTGCCAGCAGTTTCTCAGGAATCAATGGCTACACCTTC. As protein: CASSFSGINGYTF.

A single count supports this clone. V gene TRBV5-5 combines with J gene TRBJ2-1, with 9 bases identical to TRBD1. The junction had 8 bases not matched to a gene; V was cut back by 3 bases and J by 7 bases. The germline CDR1 and CDR2 sequences are SGHKS and YYEKEE (reference sequence). CDR3 length: 15 residues. The CDR3 protein is CASSSDRGFKNEQFF. The CDR3 nucleotides read TGTGCCAGCAGCTCAGACAGGGGGTTTAAGAATGAGCAGTTCTTC.

In regard to this clone: Other DNA sequences in the same sample also yield this CDR3. This chain links TRBV7-2 with TRBJ1-5, with D perhaps matching TRBD1 (6 bases). Between the trimmed V and J ends, which lost 5 bases and 3 bases, there was a span of 8 bases. This CDR3 has 13 amino acids. From germline, CDR1 is SGHTA and CDR2 FQGNSA. The DNA of the CDR3 is TGTGCCAGCAGCGGGACATCCAATCAGCCCCAGCATTTT. Protein sequence: CASSGTSNQPQHF.

To note about this clone: An end of the junction differs from the germline gene, which may be a read error. The chain carries TRBV7-9 and TRBJ2-7; a weak D match, TRBD1 (6 bases). The CDR3 is 12 amino acids. Germline V CDR1 and CDR2: SEHNR, FQNEAQ (reference sequence). This CDR3 reads CASSVSRDIASF. The CDR3 nucleotides are TGTGCCAGCAGCGTCAGCCGGGACATTGCCTCCTTC.

This chain uses TRBV2 with TRBJ1-2, with 7 bases matching TRBD1. The CDR3 runs to 17 residues. Germline-derived CDR1 and CDR2 are SNHLY and FYNNEI. V was clipped by 5 bases and J by 3 bases; unmatched bases: 15. CDR3 sequence reads: CASSIPGQIEFDYGYTF. The CDR3 bases are TGTGCCAGCAGTATACCGGGACAGATTGAATTTGACTATGGCTACACCTTC.

The chain carries TRBV5-1 and TRBJ1-3, with a weak D call TRBD1 (6 bases). CDR3 length equals 16 residues. Trimming stripped 4 bases from V and 0 bases from J, with 14 bases between. Germline V lookup: CDR1 SGHRS, CDR2 YFSETQ. The CDR3 reads CASSPQTGLSGNTIYF. CDR3 nucleotides: TGCGCCAGCAGCCCTCAGACAGGCCTCTCTGGAAACACCATATATTTT. The full variable domain, rest sourced from reference TRBV5-1 and TRBJ1-3, is KAGVTQTPRYLIKTRGQQVTLSCSPISGHRSVSWYQQTPGQGLQFLFEYFSETQRNKGNFPGRFSGRQFSNSRSEMNVSTLELGDSALYLCASSPQTGLSGNTIYFGEGSWLTVV.

The count of this clone is one. This rearrangement joins TRBV27 to TRBJ2-3, with TRBD2 matching 11 bases. V shed 5 bases, J shed 7 bases, and the junction held 8 bases outside the gene matches. The CDR3 length is 15 residues. Per the germline V gene, CDR1 is MNHEY and CDR2 is SMNVEV (reference sequence). CDR3 residues: CASSLIAGGPYTQYF. In DNA form, the CDR3 reads TGTGCCAGCAGTCTGATAGCGGGGGGGCCATATACGCAGTATTTT.

The chain employs TRBV6-6 and TRBJ1-2; a weak D match, TRBD1 (6 bases). Germline CDR1 MNHNY, CDR2 SVGAGI (reference sequence). The CDR3 totals 12 residues. Trimming stripped 5 bases from V and 2 bases from J, with 6 bases between. The CDR3 protein is CASSQGNYGYTF. CDR3 DNA: TGTGCCAGCAGTCAGGGGAACTATGGCTACACCTTC.

The V and J genes are TRBV4-3 and TRBJ1-6; D ambiguous. Germline CDR1 is LGHNA and CDR2 is YSLEER. The CDR3 is 15 residues long. Trimming cost V 0 bases and J 3 bases, with 6 bases left between them. Written as DNA, the CDR3 is TGCGCCAGCAGCCAAGAGTCCCACTATAATTCACCCCTCCACTTT. It codes for CASSQESHYNSPLHF.

In DNA form, the CDR3 reads TGCGCCAGCAGCGAAGGGACAGGGATGGAAAAACTGTTTTTT. This codes for CASSEGTGMEKLFF. The chain has TRBV4-1 and TRBJ1-4, with 9 bases that match TRBD1. Germline-derived CDR1 and CDR2 are MGHRA and YSYEKL. The CDR3 contains 14 residues. Germline trimming cut 5 bases from V and 8 bases from J; bases unmatched to any gene: 6.

This chain joins TRBV3-1 (or the pseudogene TRBV3-2) and TRBJ2-1; D perhaps matches TRBD1 (5 bases). The CDR3 runs 13 residues. Trimming left V 1 base short and J 14 bases short, with 15 bases between. The germline V gene has CDR1 LGHDT and CDR2 YNNKEL (reference sequence). The CDR3 region is CASSQGLQGGEFF. In nucleotides, the CDR3 is TGTGCCAGCAGCCAAGGGCTCCAGGGTGGGGAGTTCTTC.

This clone was recorded once. The chain has TRBV2 and TRBJ2-7; 8 positions agree with TRBD1. Germline lookup yields CDR1 SNHLY and CDR2 FYNNEI. This CDR3 has 16 amino acids. The junction had 14 bases not matched to a gene; V was cut back by 6 bases and J by 4 bases. The CDR3 protein is CASRPDRGAGSYEQYF. The CDR3 DNA reads as TGTGCCAGCAGGCCCGACAGGGGCGCTGGATCGTACGAGCAGTACTTC.

The gene calls are TRBV5-1 and TRBJ1-2; TRBD1 matches at 7 bases. CDR3 size: 15 residues. Germline V CDR1 and CDR2: SGHRS, YFSETQ. Losses at the gene ends were 4 bases for V and 2 bases for J; bases not matched to a gene: 8. Here the CDR3 reads CASSEDSGQNYGYTF. CDR3 bases: TGCGCCAGCAGCGAGGATTCGGGACAGAACTATGGCTACACCTTC.

The chain links TRBV10-3 to TRBJ1-5; possible D gene TRBD1, 5 bases. V was shortened by 6 bases and J by 2 bases, with 11 bases between the two germline ends. Per the germline V gene, CDR1 is ENHRY and CDR2 is SYGVKD. The CDR3 runs to 14 residues. CDR3 in DNA: TGTGCCATCAGCCAAGCGACAGGCAATCAGCCCCAGCATTTT. This codes for CAISQATGNQPQHF.

The chain has TRBV11-2 and TRBJ2-7, with 9 bases identical to TRBD1. CDR1 is SGHAT and CDR2 is FQNNGV in the germline V gene. J was trimmed by 3 bases and V by 5 bases; bases with no gene match: 2. The CDR3 sequence is 13 residues long. CDR3 DNA: TGTGCCAGCAGCGCGACAGGGGGCTACGAGCAGTACTTC. Protein sequence: CASSATGGYEQYF.

The gene calls are TRBV24-1 and TRBJ1-2, with 10 bases identical to TRBD1. V lost 11 bases and J lost 6; bases outside the gene matches: 11. Germline V gene lookup returns CDR1 KGHDR and CDR2 SFDVKD. CDR3 size: 14 residues. The chain's CDR3 is CAMKNRDRGHGYTF. Written as DNA, the CDR3 is TGTGCCATGAAAAACCGGGACAGGGGACATGGCTACACCTTC.

The chain carries TRBV9 and TRBJ1-1, with 8 nucleotides matching TRBD1. The CDR3 is 15 amino acids. CDR1 and CDR2 (germline): SGDLS, YYNGEE. Losses at the gene ends were 0 bases for V and 1 base for J; bases not matched to a gene: 2. The CDR3 coding sequence is TGTGCCAGCAGCGTAGTCGGGACAGGGAACACTGAAGCTTTCTTT. Protein sequence: CASSVVGTGNTEAFF.

The chain is built from TRBV2 and TRBJ2-7, with 9 bases lining up with TRBD2. The CDR3 length is 15 residues. After removal of 6 bases from V and 0 bases from J, the junction contained 6 bases not matched to a gene. Per germline, CDR1 SNHLY and CDR2 FYNNEI. This chain's CDR3 is CASRASGVSSYEQYF. Here the CDR3 DNA reads TGTGCCAGCAGGGCTAGCGGGGTTAGCTCCTACGAGCAGTACTTC.

This clone occurred once. The rearrangement links TRBV10-3 to TRBJ1-3; the D is unclear. CDR3 length: 13 amino acids. Trimming left V 9 bases short and J 4 bases short, with 13 bases between. Germline-derived CDR1 and CDR2 are ENHRY and SYGVKD. The CDR3 bases are TGTGCCATAAGCGGACCACCAGGAAACACCATATATTTT. It is translated as CAISGPPGNTIYF.